The clone carrying this T cell receptor (beta chain) was found many times. The antigen is not known. Individual cDNA molecules each received unique molecular identifiers attached to them. TCRdb recomputed calls from the 5' RACE reads with MiXCR, one row per CDR3 protein. The sample holds about 70,000 distinct CDR3 sequences, around 10% seen once. This entry is derived from a study of early T cells in non-severe SARS-CoV-2 infection. At the level of the study: With bulk RNA from unsorted whole blood as input, sequencing yielded unpaired chains.

This CDR3 comprises 16 residues. Germline CDR1 and CDR2: SGHTA and FQGNSA. The ends were cut back, 3 bases at V and 1 base at J, with 13 bases in the middle. Study-level results: Reliance on VDJdb matching favored anti-spike CD8 responses; private and CD4 specificities were missed.

Sequencing used whole blood. The receptor was isolated from an adult who was a healthcare worker with PCR-confirmed SARS-CoV-2 infection or an uninfected control (not recorded which). The chain uses TRBV7-2 and TRBJ1-5; D may be TRBD1 (6 bases). For the CDR3, the DNA is TGTGCCAGCAGCTTCTACACAGGGTTGAGCAATCAGCCCCAGCATTTT. Amino acid sequence: CASSFYTGLSNQPQHF.